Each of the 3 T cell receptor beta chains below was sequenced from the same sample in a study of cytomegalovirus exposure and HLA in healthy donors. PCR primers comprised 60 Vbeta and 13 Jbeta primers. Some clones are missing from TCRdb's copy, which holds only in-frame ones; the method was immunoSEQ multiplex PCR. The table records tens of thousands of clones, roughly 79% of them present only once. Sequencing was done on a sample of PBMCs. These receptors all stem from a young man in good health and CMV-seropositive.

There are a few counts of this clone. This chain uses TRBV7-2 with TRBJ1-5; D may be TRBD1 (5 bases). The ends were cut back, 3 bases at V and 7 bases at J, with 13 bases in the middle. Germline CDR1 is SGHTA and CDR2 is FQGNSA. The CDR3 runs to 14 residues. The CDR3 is CASSFGAAGQPQHF. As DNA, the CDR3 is TGTGCCAGCAGCTTTGGGGCTGCGGGGCAGCCCCAGCATTTT.

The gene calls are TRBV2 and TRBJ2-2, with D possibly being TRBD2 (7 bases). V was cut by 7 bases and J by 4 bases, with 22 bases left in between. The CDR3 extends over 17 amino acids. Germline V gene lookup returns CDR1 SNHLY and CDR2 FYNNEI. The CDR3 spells CASMGPRDRGGTGELFF. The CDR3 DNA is TGTGCCAGCATGGGCCCGCGGGATAGGGGGGGCACCGGGGAGCTGTTTTTT.

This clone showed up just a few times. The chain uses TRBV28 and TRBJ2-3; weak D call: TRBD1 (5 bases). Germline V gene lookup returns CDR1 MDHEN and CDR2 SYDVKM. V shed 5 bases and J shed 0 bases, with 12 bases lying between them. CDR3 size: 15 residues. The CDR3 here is CASSPWTSSTDTQYF. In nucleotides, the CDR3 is TGTGCCAGCAGTCCCTGGACATCTAGCACAGATACGCAGTATTTT. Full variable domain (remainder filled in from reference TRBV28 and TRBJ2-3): DVKVTQSSRYLVKRTGEKVFLECVQDMDHENMFWYRQDPGLGLRLIYFSYDVKMKEKGDIPEGYSVSREKKERFSLILESASTNQTSMYLCASSPWTSSTDTQYFGPGTRLTVL.